The entry below describes one TCR beta chain. This specimen belongs to a study of blood T cell repertoires in COVID-19. Study-level information: Sites in the United States, Italy and Spain provided acute and convalescent COVID-19 samples. Nucleic acid was either cDNA or gDNA, and it came from T cells, B-cell-depleted T cells, or PBMCs.

TCRdb's copy holds only in-frame clones and misses some; the assay was immunoSEQ multiplex PCR. The sample records 150,000 or so clones, 85% to 90% being singletons. Germline V lookup: CDR1 MNHEY, CDR2 SVGEGT. V was pared by 2 bases and J by 6 bases, with 14 bases of the junction left unmatched. The CDR3 has 19 residues. Clinical histories supplied by participants themselves formed the basis of cohort assignment. Cohort 3 recovered donors had two negative PCRs, clearance, or symptom resolution. This TCR was sampled from a woman between 50 and 59 years old who had recovered from COVID-19. This chain joins TRBV6-2 or TRBV6-3 and TRBJ2-1; TRBD2 matches 12 bases. The source material was PBMCs or T cells enriched from blood (not recorded which). The CDR3 bases are TGTGCCAGCAGTTACCCCATAACTAGCGGGGGGCGAGTTCGCAATGAGCAGTTCTTC. It codes for CASSYPITSGGRVRNEQFF.